These 13 T cell receptor beta chains share one sample of origin, sequenced in a study of radiation and T cells in renal cell carcinoma. The method was immunoSEQ multiplex PCR; TCRdb's version includes in-frame clones alone and lacks a portion of them. The sample records 140,000 to 150,000 clones, 65% to 90% being singletons. Time point noted: blood 4 weeks post-SBRT, at nephrectomy. Sample treatment: 15 Gy SBRT to primary tumor, nephrectomy 4 weeks later. The sequences come from blood, collected from a patient whose treatment included radiotherapy and nephrectomy. Receptors originate from a woman aged 45 to 65 with renal cell carcinoma.

This clone was seen just once. The chain is built from TRBV7-9 and TRBJ1-5; D gene uncertain. The length of the CDR3 is 13 residues. Germline V lookup: CDR1 SEHNR, CDR2 FQNEAQ (reference sequence). Trimming took 4 bases from V and 1 from J, leaving 5 bases between them. Here the CDR3 DNA reads TGTGCCAGCAGCTCGGGAAGCAATCAGCCCCAGCATTTT. Its translation: CASSSGSNQPQHF.

This clone appeared a single time. The chain links TRBV4-1 to TRBJ2-2; D is uncertain. Germline assignment: CDR1 MGHRA and CDR2 YSYEKL. V was trimmed by 3 bases and J by 5 bases, leaving 4 bases between them. The CDR3 contains 12 residues. Here the CDR3 DNA reads TGCGCCAGCAGCCACCGAACCGGGGAGCTGTTTTTT. This gives the protein CASSHRTGELFF.

This clone has just a few counts. V is TRBV7-2 and J is TRBJ1-1; D is undetermined. The germline V gene has CDR1 SGHTA and CDR2 FQGNSA. There are 15 residues in the CDR3. V was clipped by 5 bases and J by 1 base, with 14 bases between them. The DNA of the CDR3 is TGTGCCAGCAGCCTAGTCCAGATAGGGAACACTGAAGCTTTCTTT. Protein product: CASSLVQIGNTEAFF.

This clone was seen only once. This chain links TRBV9 with TRBJ2-1; 8 nucleotides align to TRBD2. Per the germline V gene, CDR1 is SGDLS and CDR2 is YYNGEE. The CDR3 is made up of 17 amino acids. J gave up 7 bases and V 2 bases, and 14 bases lay outside the gene matches. Written as DNA, the CDR3 is TGTGCCAGCAGCGTCGCCTTGGGGCGGGGGGCCTGGAATGAGCAGTTCTTC. Encoded protein: CASSVALGRGAWNEQFF.

For this clone: The identical CDR3 is also encoded by other nucleotide sequences in the sample. This chain links TRBV7-2 with TRBJ2-5; 8 bases are a match to TRBD1. Germline V gene lookup returns CDR1 SGHTA and CDR2 FQGNSA. Trimming took 3 bases from V and 1 from J; bases not matched to a gene: 1. The CDR3 covers 14 residues. The CDR3 protein is CASSLDRAQETQYF. The CDR3 nucleotides are TGTGCCAGCAGCTTGGACAGGGCCCAAGAGACCCAGTACTTC.

The rearrangement uses TRBV19 and TRBJ2-2, with D unclear. V lost 8 bases and J 13 bases, leaving 29 bases between the germline ends. The CDR3 loop spans 16 amino acids. The germline V gene has CDR1 LNHDA and CDR2 SQIVND (reference sequence). The CDR3 nucleotides are TGTGCCAGTCAAACGCACTACCCCCAACCCCAAAGTTTGCTGTTTTTT. Its translation is CASQTHYPQPQSLLFF.

The V call is TRBV10-3, the J call TRBJ2-7; D may be TRBD2 (6 bases). CDR3 size: 14 residues. CDR1 and CDR2 from the germline V gene are ENHRY and SYGVKD. The V gene lost 0 bases and the J gene lost 7 bases, with 13 bases spanning the gap. The CDR3 region has the DNA TGTGCCATCAGTGAGTCGGGGGGACGTTGGGAGCAGTACTTC. Residues: CAISESGGRWEQYF.

J is TRBJ1-2 and V is TRBV19, with TRBD1 matching over 8 bases. The CDR3 runs 14 residues. Per germline, CDR1 LNHDA and CDR2 SQIVND (reference sequence). Trimming removed 5 bases from V and 2 bases from J; junction bases left unmatched: 4. The DNA for the CDR3 is TGTGCCAGTAGTGGACAGGGCTTAAACTATGGCTACACCTTC. It specifies CASSGQGLNYGYTF.

A word on this clone: Mismatch with germline at one junction end may stem from a read error. This chain links TRBV14 with TRBJ1-2, with D possibly TRBD1 on 6 matching bases. This CDR3 region has 12 residues. Germline V gene data show CDR1 as SGHDN and CDR2 as FVKESK. The chain's CDR3 is CASSQAFRDMLF. The DNA of the CDR3 is TGTGCCAGCAGCCAAGCTTTCCGGGACATGCTCTTC.

J is TRBJ2-6 and V is TRBV6-5, with no clear D. This CDR3 spans 15 amino acids. The germline V gene has CDR1 MNHEY and CDR2 SVGAGI. The ends were cut back, 2 bases at V and 0 bases at J, with 5 bases in the middle. CDR3 sequence (DNA): TGTGCCAGCAGTTACCGCAGCTCTGGGGCCAACGTCCTGACTTTC. This gives the protein CASSYRSSGANVLTF.

The gene calls are TRBV6-7 and TRBJ1-1, with no clear D. TRBV6-7 is sorted into the ORF group, with uncertain function. The ends were cut back, 5 bases at V and 3 bases at J, with 13 bases in the middle. The CDR3 consists of 14 residues. CDR3 in DNA: TGTGCCAGCAGTAATAGTACCGTCCACACTGAAGCTTTCTTT. Its translation: CASSNSTVHTEAFF.

The V call is TRBV7-2, the J call TRBJ2-3; TRBD2 matches 8 bases. CDR3 size: 15 residues. The ends lost 3 bases at V and 4 bases at J; junction bases unmatched: 6. Looked up from germline, CDR1 is SGHTA and CDR2 is FQGNSA. The CDR3 nucleotides are TGTGCCAGCAGCTTTGATGGCGGGGGGTCAGATACGCAGTATTTT. Its translation is CASSFDGGGSDTQYF.

J is TRBJ1-3 and V is TRBV5-6, with 7 bases that match TRBD1. Germline V gene data show CDR1 as SGHDT and CDR2 as YYEEEE. This CDR3 contains 16 residues. V gave up 0 bases and J gave up 5 bases; unmatched junction bases: 8. This chain's CDR3 is CASSLGYRDSRNTIYF. CDR3 sequence (DNA): TGTGCCAGCAGCTTGGGGTACCGGGACAGCCGAAACACCATATATTTT.